The clone carrying this T cell receptor beta chain was observed many times. The antigen remains undetermined. The data were taken from a study of glioma-infiltrating T cells. Study-wide findings and caveats: Only very few CDR3 sequences appeared in both tissue and blood. Above-expected tissue-blood divergence occurred in all gliomas, most in low-grade ones.

Deletions cut 1 base from V and 2 bases from J, with 9 bases between. The CDR3 runs 15 residues. Germline CDR1 and CDR2: SGHTA and FQGNSA. Using RNA template, CDR3s of TCR alpha and beta were amplified with iRepertoire arm-PCR. One-step reverse transcription and amplification started from roughly 100-400 ng of tissue mRNA or PBMC total RNA. TCRdb reprocessed the multiplex PCR reads via MiXCR and lists one record per CDR3 protein. The sample shows around 130,000 distinct CDR3 sequences, about 25% of them seen only once. J is TRBJ2-4 and V is TRBV7-2, with D possibly being TRBD1 or TRBD2 (5 bases each). The receptor's source is a human donor with low-grade glioma or glioblastoma, undergoing nonglioma brain surgery, or in good health (not recorded which). The sample consisted of glioma tissue, nonneoplastic brain tissue, or PBMCs (not recorded which). This chain's CDR3 is CASSLVGASKNIQYF. DNA of the CDR3: TGTGCCAGCAGCTTAGTCGGGGCGTCCAAAAACATTCAGTACTTC.